The present TCR beta chain was sequenced within a study of response to subunit inactivated influenza vaccine. Study results and limitations: That few new T cells are recruited by each seasonal influenza vaccination was the authors' suggestion.

The CDR3 spans 13 residues. The V gene's germline CDR1 is SQVTM and CDR2 ANQGSEA. The V end lost 6 bases, the J end lost 3 bases, and 15 bases lay between the germline ends. TCRdb reanalysed the RT-PCR reads using MiXCR and keeps one entry per CDR3 protein. Of 650,000 to 800,000 distinct CDR3 sequences listed, around 13% are singletons. This clonotype was observed at least ten times. Its specificity is not known. The chain links TRBV29-1 to TRBJ2-7; D is perhaps TRBD1 or TRBD2 (5 bases each). The starting material was PBMCs from blood, obtained approximately 15 days before vaccination. The sequence came from a man in his forties or fifties who received an inactivated influenza vaccine. CDR3 DNA: TGCAGCGTAGAAAGGGACCGCGGCTACGAGCAGTACTTC. It codes for CSVERDRGYEQYF.